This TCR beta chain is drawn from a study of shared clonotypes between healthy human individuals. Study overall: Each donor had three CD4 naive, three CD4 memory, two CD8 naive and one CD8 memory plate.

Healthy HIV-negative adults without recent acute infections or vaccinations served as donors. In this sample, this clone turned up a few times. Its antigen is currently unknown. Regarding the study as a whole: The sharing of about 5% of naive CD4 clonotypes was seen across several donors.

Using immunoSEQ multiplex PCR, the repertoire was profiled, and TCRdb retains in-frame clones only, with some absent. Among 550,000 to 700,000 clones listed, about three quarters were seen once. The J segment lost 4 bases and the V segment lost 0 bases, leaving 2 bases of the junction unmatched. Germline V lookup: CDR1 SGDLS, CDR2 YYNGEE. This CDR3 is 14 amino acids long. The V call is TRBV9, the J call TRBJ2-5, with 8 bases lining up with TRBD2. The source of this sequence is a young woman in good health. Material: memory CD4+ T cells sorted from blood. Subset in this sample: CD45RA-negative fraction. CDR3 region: CASSVVAGGETQYF. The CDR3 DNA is TGTGCCAGCAGCGTAGTGGCGGGAGGAGAGACCCAGTACTTC. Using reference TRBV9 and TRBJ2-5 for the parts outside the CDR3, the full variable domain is DSGVTQTPKHLITATGQRVTLRCSPRSGDLSVYWYQQSLDQGLQFLIQYYNGEERAKGNILERFSAQQFPDLHSELNLSSLELGDSALYFCASSVVAGGETQYFGPGTRLLVL.